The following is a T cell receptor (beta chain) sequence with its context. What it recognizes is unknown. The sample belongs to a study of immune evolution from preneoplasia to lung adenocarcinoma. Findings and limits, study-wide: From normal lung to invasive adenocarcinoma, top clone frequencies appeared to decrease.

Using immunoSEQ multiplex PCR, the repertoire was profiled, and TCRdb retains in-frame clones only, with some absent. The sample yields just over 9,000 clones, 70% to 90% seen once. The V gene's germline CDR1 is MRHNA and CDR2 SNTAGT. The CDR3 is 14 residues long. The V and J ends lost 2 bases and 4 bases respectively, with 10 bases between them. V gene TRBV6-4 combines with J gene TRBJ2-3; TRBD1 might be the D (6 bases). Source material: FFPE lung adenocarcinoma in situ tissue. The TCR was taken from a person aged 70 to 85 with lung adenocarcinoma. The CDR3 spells CASSDEGDADTQYF. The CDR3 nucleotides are TGTGCCAGCAGTGACGAGGGGGATGCAGATACGCAGTATTTT.